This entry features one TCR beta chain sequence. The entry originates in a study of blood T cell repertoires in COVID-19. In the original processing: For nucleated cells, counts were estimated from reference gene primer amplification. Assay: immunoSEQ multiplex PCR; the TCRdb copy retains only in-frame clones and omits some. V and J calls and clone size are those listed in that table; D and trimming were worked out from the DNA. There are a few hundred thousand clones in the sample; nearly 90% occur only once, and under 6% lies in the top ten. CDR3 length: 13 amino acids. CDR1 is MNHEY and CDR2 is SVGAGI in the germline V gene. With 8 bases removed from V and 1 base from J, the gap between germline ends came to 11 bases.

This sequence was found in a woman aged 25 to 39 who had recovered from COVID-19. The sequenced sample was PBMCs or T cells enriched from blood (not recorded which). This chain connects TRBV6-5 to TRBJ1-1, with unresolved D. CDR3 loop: CASSPIRNTEAFF. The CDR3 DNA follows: TGTGCCAGCTCACCTATTAGGAACACTGAAGCTTTCTTT.